What follows is one TCR beta chain and its context. There is no known antigen for this receptor. Qualities for individual bases were not recorded, and no much larger clone is one base off. Germline trimming: 5 bases from V, 6 bases from J; junction bases outside gene matches: 9. The CDR3 covers 14 residues, taking in both the cysteine and the phenylalanine. The read is trimmed to its CDR3 DNA, 42 bases read in frame from base 1. CDR1 and CDR2 (MNHNS, SASEGT) derive from the germline V gene. The CDR3 regions of human TCRbeta chains were subjected to immunosequencing. The study's own analysis went as follows. TCRs in the repertoires were compared against a reference library of SARS-CoV-2-specific TCRs that had been generated with the MIRA antigen-specificity platform. Breadth was defined as the fraction of unique TCRs that were SARS-CoV-2-associated, and depth was defined as the fraction of total T cells that were SARS-CoV-2-associated. Using the MIRA data, every spike-specific TCR was mapped to the spike region that the TCR reacted to and assigned to either a CD4 or a CD8 class. Log10-transformed breadth and depth values were compared by one-way ANOVA with Sidak's multiple comparisons tests. In TCRdb, the immuneACCESS table is reduced to in-frame sequences with V and J assigned. These tables do not hold every clone; where another copy was compared, an unresolved V gene accounts for under half, and the others remain unexplained. V and J calls and clone size are given by that table; D and trimming were obtained from the DNA. The sample table holds 110,000 to 150,000 clones, of which roughly 93% were seen once. 5% to 6.5% of the sample goes to the ten largest clones.

These data come from a study of T cell responses to AZD1222 COVID-19 vaccine (dated by TCRdb to about 2021). The study in broad terms: AZD1222 recipients whose second dose came at about 4 weeks and those whose second dose came at about 12 weeks were combined into one group, since spike-specific TCR depth and breadth did not differ between the two schedules. Trial participants were enrolled by age into subgroups of 18-55, 56-69 and 70-plus years, and around 150, 28 and 57 TCR-sequenced participants, respectively, were included in these subgroups. TCR sequencing was performed for fewer than 250 trial participants, of whom some 200 were given two doses of AZD1222 and approximately 25 were given two doses of MenACWY control vaccine.

According to the study, the label for this sample's time point signals: baseline before first vaccination. Vaccinee samples came from UK trials COV001 and COV002, including a single-blind randomized controlled phase 2/3 trial of AZD1222 (ChAdOx1 nCoV-19) in healthy adults. For TCRbeta chain sequencing, PBMC samples were collected from trial participants at day 0 and at day 28 after the second dose. Points the paper makes about the study in general: Because no samples from the day 14 peak response were available, repertoires could be characterized only after the peak T cell response. Nearly half of unique spike-specific TCRs reportedly recognized epitopes outside regions mutated in the B.1.351 and B.1.1.7 variants. In the small 56-69-year group, the increase in depth fell short of significance, most likely because of low power. Most participants were white British and females outnumbered males, and the authors suggested that clonal diversity may have been underestimated. Conclusions about previously exposed vaccinees are limited, since just five to seven AZD1222 recipients were seropositive for SARS-CoV-2 at baseline. Vaccine-associated CD4 TCRs spanned the whole spike protein, with dominant responses in regions 160-218 and 743-854. A significant rise in spike-specific TCR breadth and depth was observed after two AZD1222 doses relative to day 0 and relative to MenACWY recipients.

The sequence links TRBV6-1 to TRBJ1-1; 7 central bases correspond to TRBD1. Specimen: peripheral blood, collected on day 0 of AZD1222 vaccination. The TCR was taken from an adult in good health. The CDR3 protein is CASSLDRDAAEAFF. At the DNA level, the sequence is TGTGCCAGCAGTCTAGACAGGGACGCGGCTGAAGCTTTCTTT.